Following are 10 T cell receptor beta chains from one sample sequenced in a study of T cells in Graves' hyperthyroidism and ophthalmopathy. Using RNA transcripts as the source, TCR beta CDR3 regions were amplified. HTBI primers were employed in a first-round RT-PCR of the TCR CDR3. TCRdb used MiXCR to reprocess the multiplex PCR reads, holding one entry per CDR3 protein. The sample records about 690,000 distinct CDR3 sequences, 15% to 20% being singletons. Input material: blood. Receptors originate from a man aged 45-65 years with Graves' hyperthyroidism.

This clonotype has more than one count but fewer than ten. As DNA, the CDR3 is TGTGCCACCAGTGATAGCGACCCTTTGACTGAAGCTTTCTTT. Translating it yields CATSDSDPLTEAFF. V usage is TRBV24-1 and J usage is TRBJ1-1; D is unresolved. V gave up 3 bases and J gave up 5 bases, with 12 bases separating them. Germline values: CDR1 KGHDR, CDR2 SFDVKD. CDR3 length equals 14 residues.

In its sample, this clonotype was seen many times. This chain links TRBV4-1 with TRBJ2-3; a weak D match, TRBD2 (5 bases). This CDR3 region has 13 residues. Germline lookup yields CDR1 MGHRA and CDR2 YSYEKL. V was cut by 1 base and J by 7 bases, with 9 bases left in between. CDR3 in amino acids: CASSQAGENTQYF. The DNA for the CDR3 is TGCGCCAGCAGCCAAGCCGGGGAAAATACGCAGTATTTT.

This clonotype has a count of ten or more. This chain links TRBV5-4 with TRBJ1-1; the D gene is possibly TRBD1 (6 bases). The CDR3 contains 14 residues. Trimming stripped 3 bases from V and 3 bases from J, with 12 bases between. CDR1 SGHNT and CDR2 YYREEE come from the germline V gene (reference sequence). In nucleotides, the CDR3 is TGTGCCAGCAGCTCACGAAGGGGGGACACTGAAGCTTTCTTT. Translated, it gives CASSSRRGDTEAFF.

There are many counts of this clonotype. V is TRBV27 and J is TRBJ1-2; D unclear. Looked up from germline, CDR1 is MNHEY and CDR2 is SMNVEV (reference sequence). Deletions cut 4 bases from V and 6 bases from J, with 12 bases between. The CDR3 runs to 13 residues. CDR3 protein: CASSWTRTHGYTF. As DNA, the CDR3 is TGTGCCAGCAGTTGGACTCGCACCCATGGCTACACCTTC.

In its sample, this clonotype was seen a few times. The CDR3 DNA is TGTGCCAGCAGCTCCGGGACTAGCAATTACGAGCAGTACTTC. This sequence encodes CASSSGTSNYEQYF. The chain uses TRBV11-2 and TRBJ2-7, with 9 bases aligning to TRBD2. The CDR3 has 14 amino acids. Germline lookup yields CDR1 SGHAT and CDR2 FQNNGV. The ends lost 4 bases at V and 4 bases at J; junction bases unmatched: 5.

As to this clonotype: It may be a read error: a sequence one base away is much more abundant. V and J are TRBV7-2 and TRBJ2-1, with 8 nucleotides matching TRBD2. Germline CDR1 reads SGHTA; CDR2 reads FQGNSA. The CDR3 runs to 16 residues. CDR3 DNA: TGTGCCAGCAGCCTACTTAGCGGGAAATCCTACAATGAGCAGCTCTTC. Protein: CASSLLSGKSYNEQLF.

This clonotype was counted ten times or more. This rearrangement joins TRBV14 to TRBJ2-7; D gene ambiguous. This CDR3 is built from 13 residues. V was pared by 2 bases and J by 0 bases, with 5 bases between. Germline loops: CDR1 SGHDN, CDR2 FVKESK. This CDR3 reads CASSQLISYEQYF. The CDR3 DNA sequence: TGTGCCAGCAGCCAACTCATCTCCTACGAGCAGTACTTC.

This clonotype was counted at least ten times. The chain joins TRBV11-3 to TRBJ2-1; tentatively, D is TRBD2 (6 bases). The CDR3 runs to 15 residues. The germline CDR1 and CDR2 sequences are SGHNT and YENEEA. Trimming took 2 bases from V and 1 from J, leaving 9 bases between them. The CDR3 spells CASSLRSGSYNEQFF. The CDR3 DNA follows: TGTGCCAGCAGCTTACGGAGCGGGTCCTACAATGAGCAGTTCTTC.

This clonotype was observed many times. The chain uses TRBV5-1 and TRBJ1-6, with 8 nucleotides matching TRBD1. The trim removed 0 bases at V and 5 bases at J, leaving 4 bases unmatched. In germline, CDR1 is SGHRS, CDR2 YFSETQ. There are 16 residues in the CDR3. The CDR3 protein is CASSLAQGANNSPLHF. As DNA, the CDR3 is TGCGCCAGCAGCTTGGCTCAGGGGGCCAATAATTCACCCCTCCACTTT.

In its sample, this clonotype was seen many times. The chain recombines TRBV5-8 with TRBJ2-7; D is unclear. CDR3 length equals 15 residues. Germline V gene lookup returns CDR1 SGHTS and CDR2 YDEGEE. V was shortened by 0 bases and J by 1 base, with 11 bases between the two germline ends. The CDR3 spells CASSLAATVSYEQYF. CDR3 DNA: TGTGCCAGCAGCTTGGCCGCCACTGTTTCCTACGAGCAGTACTTC.